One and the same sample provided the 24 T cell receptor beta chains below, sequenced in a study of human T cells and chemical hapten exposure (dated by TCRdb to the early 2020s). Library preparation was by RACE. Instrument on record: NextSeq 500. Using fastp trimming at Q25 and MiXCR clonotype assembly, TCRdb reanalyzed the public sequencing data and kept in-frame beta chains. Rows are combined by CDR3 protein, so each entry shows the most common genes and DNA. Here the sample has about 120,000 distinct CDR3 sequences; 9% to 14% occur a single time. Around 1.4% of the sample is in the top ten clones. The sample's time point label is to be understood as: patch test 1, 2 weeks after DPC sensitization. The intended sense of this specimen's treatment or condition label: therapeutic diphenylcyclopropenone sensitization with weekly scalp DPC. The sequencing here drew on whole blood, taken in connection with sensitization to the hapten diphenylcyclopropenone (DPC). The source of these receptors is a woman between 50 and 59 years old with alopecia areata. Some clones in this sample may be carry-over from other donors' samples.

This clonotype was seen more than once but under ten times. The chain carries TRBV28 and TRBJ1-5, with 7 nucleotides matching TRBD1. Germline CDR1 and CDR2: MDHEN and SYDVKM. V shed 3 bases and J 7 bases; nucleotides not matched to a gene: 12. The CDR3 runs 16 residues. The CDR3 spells CASSLRDRVVGQPQHF. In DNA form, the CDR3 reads TGTGCCAGCAGTTTGCGAGACAGGGTCGTGGGGCAGCCCCAGCATTTT.

The CDR3 loop reads CASSYGSKQYF. As DNA, the CDR3 is TGTGCCAGCAGTTACGGTAGCAAGCAGTACTTC. The chain employs TRBV6-5 and TRBJ2-7; no definite D call. The CDR3 totals 11 residues. Trimming left V 2 bases short and J 8 bases short, with 7 bases between. From germline, CDR1 is MNHEY and CDR2 SVGAGI.

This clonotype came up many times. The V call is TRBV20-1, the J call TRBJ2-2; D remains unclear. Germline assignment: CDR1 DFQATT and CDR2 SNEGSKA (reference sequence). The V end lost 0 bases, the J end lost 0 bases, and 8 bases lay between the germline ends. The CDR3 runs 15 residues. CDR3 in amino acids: CSAREQLANTGELFF. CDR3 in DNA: TGCAGTGCTAGAGAGCAGTTAGCGAACACCGGGGAGCTGTTTTTT.

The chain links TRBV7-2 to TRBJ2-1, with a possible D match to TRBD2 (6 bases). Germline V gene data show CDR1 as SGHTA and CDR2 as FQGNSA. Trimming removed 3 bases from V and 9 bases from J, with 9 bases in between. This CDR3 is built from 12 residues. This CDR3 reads CASSFTGSEQFF. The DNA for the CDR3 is TGTGCCAGCAGCTTTACCGGGAGTGAGCAGTTCTTC.

The CDR3 is CASSPLAESTDTQYF. The CDR3 region has the DNA TGTGCCAGCTCACCACTAGCGGAAAGCACAGATACGCAGTATTTT. The chain couples TRBV18 to TRBJ2-3; TRBD2 is a possible D gene (6 bases). The CDR3 loop spans 15 amino acids. Germline CDR1 reads KGHSH; CDR2 reads LQKENI. V was cut by 1 base and J by 0 bases, with 8 bases left in between.

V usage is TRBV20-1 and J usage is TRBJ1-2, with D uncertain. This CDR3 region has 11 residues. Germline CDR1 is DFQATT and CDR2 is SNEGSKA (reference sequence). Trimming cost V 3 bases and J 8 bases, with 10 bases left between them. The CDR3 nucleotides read TGCAGTGCTAGTTCCGGAGGAGGCTACACCTTC. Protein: CSASSGGGYTF.

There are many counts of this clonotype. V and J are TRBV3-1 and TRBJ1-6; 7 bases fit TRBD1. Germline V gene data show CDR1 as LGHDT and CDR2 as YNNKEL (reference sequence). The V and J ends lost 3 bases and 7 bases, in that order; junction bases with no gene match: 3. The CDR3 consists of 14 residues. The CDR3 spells CASSHQGVNSPLHF. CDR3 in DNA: TGTGCCAGCAGCCACCAGGGGGTAAATTCACCCCTCCACTTT.

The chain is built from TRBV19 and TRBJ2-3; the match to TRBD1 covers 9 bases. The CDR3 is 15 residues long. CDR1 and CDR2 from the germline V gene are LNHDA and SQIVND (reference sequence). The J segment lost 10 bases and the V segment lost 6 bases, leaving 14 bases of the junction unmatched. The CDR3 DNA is TGTGCCAGTAGCCAGAGGGGACAGGGCCTAAGAGCGCAGTATTTT. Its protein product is CASSQRGQGLRAQYF.

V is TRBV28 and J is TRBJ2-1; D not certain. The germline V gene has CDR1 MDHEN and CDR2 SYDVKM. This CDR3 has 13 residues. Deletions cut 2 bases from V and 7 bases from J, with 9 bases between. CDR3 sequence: CASSLPELNEQFF. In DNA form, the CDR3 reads TGTGCCAGCAGTTTACCAGAGTTGAATGAGCAGTTCTTC.

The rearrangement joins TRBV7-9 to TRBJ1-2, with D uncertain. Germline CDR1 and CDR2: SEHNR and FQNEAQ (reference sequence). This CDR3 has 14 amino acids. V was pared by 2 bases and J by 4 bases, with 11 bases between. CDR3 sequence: CASSLMDGFYGYTF. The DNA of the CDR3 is TGTGCCAGCAGCTTAATGGACGGATTCTATGGCTACACCTTC.

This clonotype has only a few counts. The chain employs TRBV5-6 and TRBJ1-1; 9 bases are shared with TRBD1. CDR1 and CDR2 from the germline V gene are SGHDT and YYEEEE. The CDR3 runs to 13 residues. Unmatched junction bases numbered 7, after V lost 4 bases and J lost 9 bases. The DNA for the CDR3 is TGTGCCAGCAGCCCTAGAAACAGGGGGCAAGCTTTCTTT. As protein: CASSPRNRGQAFF.

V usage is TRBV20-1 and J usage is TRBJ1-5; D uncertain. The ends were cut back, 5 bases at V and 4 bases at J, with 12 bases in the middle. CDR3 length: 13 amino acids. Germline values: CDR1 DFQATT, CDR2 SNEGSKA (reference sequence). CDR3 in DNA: TGCAGTGCTCCTAGGGCGGGAAATCAGCCCCAGCATTTT. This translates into CSAPRAGNQPQHF.

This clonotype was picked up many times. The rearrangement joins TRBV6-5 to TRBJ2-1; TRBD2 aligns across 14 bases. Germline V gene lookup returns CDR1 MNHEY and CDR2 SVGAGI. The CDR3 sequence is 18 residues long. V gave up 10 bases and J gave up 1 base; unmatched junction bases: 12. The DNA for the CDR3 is TGTGCCACCAACGGACTAGCGGGAGGAATGGGGTCCTACAATGAGCAGTTCTTC. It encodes CATNGLAGGMGSYNEQFF.

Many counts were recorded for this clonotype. Here the CDR3 DNA reads TGTGCCAGCCTCAGGGAGACGAACACTGAAGCTTTCTTT. Amino acid sequence: CASLRETNTEAFF. J is TRBJ1-1 and V is TRBV5-6; D is perhaps TRBD1 (5 bases). Germline V lookup: CDR1 SGHDT, CDR2 YYEEEE. The length of the CDR3 is 13 residues. Deletions cut 7 bases from V and 1 base from J, with 11 bases between. The full variable domain, in which reference TRBV5-6 and TRBJ1-1 provide the parts outside the CDR3, is DAGVTQSPTHLIKTRGQQVTLRCSPKSGHDTVSWYQQALGQGPQFIFQYYEEEERQRGNFPDRFSGHQFPNYSSELNVNALLLGDSALYLCASLRETNTEAFFGQGTRLTVV.

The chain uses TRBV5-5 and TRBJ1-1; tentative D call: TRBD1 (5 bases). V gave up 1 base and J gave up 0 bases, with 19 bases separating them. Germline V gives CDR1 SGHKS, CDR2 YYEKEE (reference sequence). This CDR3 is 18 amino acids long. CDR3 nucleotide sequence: TGTGCCAGCAGCTTGTCAGGTGGCCTGGGACGGCTGAACACTGAAGCTTTCTTT. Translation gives CASSLSGGLGRLNTEAFF.

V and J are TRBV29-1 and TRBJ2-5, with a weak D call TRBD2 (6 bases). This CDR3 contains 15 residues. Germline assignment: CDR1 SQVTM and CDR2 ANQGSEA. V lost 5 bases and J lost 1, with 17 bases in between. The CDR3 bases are TGCAGCGTTAGAGCCATACCGGGAGCCCAAGAGACCCAGTACTTC. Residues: CSVRAIPGAQETQYF.

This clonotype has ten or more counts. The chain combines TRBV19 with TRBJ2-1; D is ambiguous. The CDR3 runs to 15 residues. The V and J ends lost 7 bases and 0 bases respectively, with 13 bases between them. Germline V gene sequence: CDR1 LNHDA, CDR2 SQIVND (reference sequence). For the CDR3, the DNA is TGTGCCAGTACCGTATGGCTTAACTCCTACAATGAGCAGTTCTTC. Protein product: CASTVWLNSYNEQFF.

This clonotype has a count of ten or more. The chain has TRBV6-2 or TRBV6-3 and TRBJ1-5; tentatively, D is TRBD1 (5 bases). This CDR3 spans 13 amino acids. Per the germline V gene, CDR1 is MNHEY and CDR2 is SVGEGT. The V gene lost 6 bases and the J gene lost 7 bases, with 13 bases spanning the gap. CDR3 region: CASSRDGGQPQHF. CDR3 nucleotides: TGTGCCAGCAGCCGGGACGGGGGACAGCCCCAGCATTTT.

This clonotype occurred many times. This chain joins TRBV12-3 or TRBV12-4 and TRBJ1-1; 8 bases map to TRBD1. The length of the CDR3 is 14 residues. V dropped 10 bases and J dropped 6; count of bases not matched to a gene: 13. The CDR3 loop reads CATGLGQGASEAFF. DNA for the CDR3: TGTGCCACCGGACTGGGGCAGGGGGCTTCTGAAGCTTTCTTT.

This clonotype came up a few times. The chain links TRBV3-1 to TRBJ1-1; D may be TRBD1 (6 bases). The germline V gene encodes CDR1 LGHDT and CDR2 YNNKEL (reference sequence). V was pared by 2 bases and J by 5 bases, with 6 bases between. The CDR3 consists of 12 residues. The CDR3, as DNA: TGTGCCAGCAGCCAAACAGGGACTGAAGCTTTCTTT. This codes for CASSQTGTEAFF.

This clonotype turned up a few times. CDR3 in DNA: TGTGCCAGCCAGGGGGACACTGAAGCTTTCTTT. This gives the protein CASQGDTEAFF. This sequence joins TRBV7-9 and TRBJ1-1; 7 bases are shared with TRBD1. With 8 bases clipped from V and 3 bases from J, the junction kept 0 bases outside the gene matches. CDR3 length: 11 residues. Germline V gene lookup returns CDR1 SEHNR and CDR2 FQNEAQ (reference sequence).

In DNA form, the CDR3 reads TGTGCCAGCAAGATTAGGGGGTGGGACACCGGGGAGCTGTTTTTT. Its translation: CASKIRGWDTGELFF. This chain uses TRBV12-3 or TRBV12-4 with TRBJ2-2; a possible D gene is TRBD1 (6 bases). V lost 7 bases to trimming and J lost 3 bases, with 15 bases between them. This CDR3 is 15 amino acids long.

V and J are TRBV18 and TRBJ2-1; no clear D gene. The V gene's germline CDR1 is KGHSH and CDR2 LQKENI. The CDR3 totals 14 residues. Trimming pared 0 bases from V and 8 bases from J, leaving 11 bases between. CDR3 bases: TGTGCCAGCTCACCACCGCTCCCTGCCCATGAGCAGTTCTTC. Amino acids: CASSPPLPAHEQFF.

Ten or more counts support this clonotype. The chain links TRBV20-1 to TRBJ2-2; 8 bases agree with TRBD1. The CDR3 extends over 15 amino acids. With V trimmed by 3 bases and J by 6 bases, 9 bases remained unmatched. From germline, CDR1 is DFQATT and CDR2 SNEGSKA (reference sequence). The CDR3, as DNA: TGCAGTGCTAGGTCGACAGGGGCCGGCGCCGGGGAGCTGTTTTTT. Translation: CSARSTGAGAGELFF.